The clone carrying this T cell receptor (beta chain) turned up a few times. Sequencing used immunoSEQ multiplex PCR; TCRdb keeps in-frame clones, though not all of them. The table has about 98,000 clones, approximately 80% seen once. This record comes from a study of control samples from healthy donors and cancer patients. The receptor comes from a woman aged 25 to 45 in good health. The specimen sequenced was blood.

The CDR3 DNA sequence: TGTGCCAGCAGCAAAGGGGACGGGCCCCACTATGGCTACACCTTC. Translating gives CASSKGDGPHYGYTF. The chain couples TRBV21-1 to TRBJ1-2. TRBV21-1 is assigned pseudogene status. This CDR3 spans 15 amino acids.